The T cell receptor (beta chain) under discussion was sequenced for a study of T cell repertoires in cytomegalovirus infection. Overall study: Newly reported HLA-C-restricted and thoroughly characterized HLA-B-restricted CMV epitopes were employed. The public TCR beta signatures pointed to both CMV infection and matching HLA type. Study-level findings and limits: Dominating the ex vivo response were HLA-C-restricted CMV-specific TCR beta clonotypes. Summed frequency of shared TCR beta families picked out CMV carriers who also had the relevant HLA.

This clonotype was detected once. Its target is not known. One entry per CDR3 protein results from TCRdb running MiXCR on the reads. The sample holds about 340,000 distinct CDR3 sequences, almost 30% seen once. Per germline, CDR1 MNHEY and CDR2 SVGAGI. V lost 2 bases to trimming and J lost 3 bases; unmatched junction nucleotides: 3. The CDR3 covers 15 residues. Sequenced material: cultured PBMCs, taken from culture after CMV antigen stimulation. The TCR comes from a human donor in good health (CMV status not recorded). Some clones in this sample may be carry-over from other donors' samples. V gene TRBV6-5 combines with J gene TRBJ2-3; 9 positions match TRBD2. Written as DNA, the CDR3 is TGTGCCAGCAGTTACCGGCTAGCGGGGACAGATACGCAGTATTTT. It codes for CASSYRLAGTDTQYF.